This TCR beta chain was recovered during a study of cytomegalovirus exposure and HLA in healthy donors. Turning to the study itself: A data release that came early held around 85 million unique TCRs from HLA-typed donors. Findings and limits, study-wide: It was only CMV serostatus that was available as immune exposure information.

This CDR3 contains 16 residues. The germline V and J ends were trimmed by 3 bases and 6 bases, with 15 bases remaining between them. CDR1 is MNHEY and CDR2 is SVGAGI in the germline V gene. PCR primers comprised 60 Vbeta and 13 Jbeta primers. The repertoire was sequenced with immunoSEQ multiplex PCR; TCRdb's copy has only in-frame clones and lacks some. The sample yields 150,000 to 200,000 clones, 60% to 80% seen once. With regard to this clone: Antigen unknown.

This TCR came from a man between 45 and 60 years old in good health and CMV-seropositive. This chain connects TRBV6-5 to TRBJ1-6; TRBD1 is a possible D gene (6 bases). Sequencing used PBMCs. The CDR3 bases are TGTGCCAGCAGTTATGGGAGCAGGGGACCTAATTCACCCCTCCACTTT. It yields the protein CASSYGSRGPNSPLHF.